This T cell receptor beta chain was sequenced for a study of blood T cell repertoires in COVID-19. Whole-study context: Donors in the United States, Italy and Spain gave samples during acute or convalescent COVID-19. The analysed material was cDNA or gDNA that came from T cells, B-cell-depleted T cells, or PBMCs.

This clone was counted a few times. Per the authors' pipeline: From reference gene primer amplification, estimates of nucleated cell counts were derived. TCRdb's table, derived via immunoSEQ multiplex PCR, lists solely in-frame clones and lacks some. Clone size and V and J calls were adopted from that table, with D and trimming inferred from the DNA. The sample lists more than 400,000 clones, roughly 88% seen once, with approximately 2.9% in the top ten. Trimming removed 2 bases from V and 9 bases from J; junction bases left unmatched: 13. The length of the CDR3 is 16 residues. CDR1 is MDHEN, CDR2 SYDVKM, per germline.

Sequenced sample: peripheral blood. The source of this sequence is a human donor in a cohort sampled during active COVID-19. The V call is TRBV28, the J call TRBJ2-1; 7 nucleotides align to TRBD2. The CDR3 sequence: CASSLTGRGRAAEQFF. The CDR3 nucleotides read TGTGCCAGCAGTTTAACGGGTAGAGGGAGGGCCGCTGAGCAGTTCTTC.